Shown below are 2 T cell receptor beta chains from a single sample sequenced in a study of T cells after yellow fever vaccination. TCRdb recomputed calls from the 5' RACE reads with MiXCR, one row per CDR3 protein. Among 300,000 to 350,000 distinct CDR3 sequences listed, approximately 4% were seen once. Sequenced material: PBMCs, taken 15 days after the yellow fever booster vaccination. These receptors all come from a man aged 18-30 years who received the YFV17D yellow fever vaccine.

This clonotype was counted only a few times. V gene TRBV2 combines with J gene TRBJ2-7; D gene unclear. The CDR3 covers 14 residues. Trimming removed 1 base at V and 0 bases at J, with 7 bases between. Germline loops: CDR1 SNHLY, CDR2 FYNNEI. The CDR3 sequence is CASSEGAVSYEQYV. The CDR3 region has the DNA TGTGCCAGCAGTGAAGGGGCAGTCTCCTACGAGCAGTACGTC.

The chain carries TRBV3-1 and TRBJ2-7; TRBD1 agrees at 8 bases. CDR3 length: 15 amino acids. Germline V gene lookup returns CDR1 LGHDT and CDR2 YNNKEL (reference sequence). The V segment lost 1 base and the J segment 3 bases; nucleotides outside the gene matches: 5. The CDR3 protein is CASSQGPTGGYEQYF. The CDR3 DNA reads as TGTGCCAGCAGCCAAGGCCCCACAGGGGGCTACGAGCAGTACTTC.